The rows below give T cell receptor beta chains drawn from one sample of a study of blood T cells in healthy people across ages. TCRdb redid the calling of the 5' RACE reads with MiXCR, one entry per CDR3 protein. The table has roughly 860,000 distinct CDR3 sequences, 55% to 65% seen once; the top ten hold about a quarter. The sample was blood. The receptors here all came from a man aged 25 to 40 in good health. The CDR3 runs from the conserved cysteine through the conserved F or W. The D gene is left open where the match is weak. Size is omitted from some rows. Given values are once, few, many or a class for expanded clones.

V gene	D gene	clone size	J gene	CDR3 protein	CDR3 DNA
TRBV7-9	-	few	TRBJ2-3	CASSLDGEYRPQYF	TGTGCCAGCAGCTTAGATGGGGAGTACCGGCCGCAGTATTTT
TRBV15	-	-	TRBJ1-2	CATSRDPGGLGGGYTF	TGTGCCACCAGCAGAGACCCAGGCGGGCTGGGTGGCGGCTACACCTTC
TRBV14	TRBD2	-	TRBJ2-5	CASSHGTSGGVQETQYF	TGTGCCAGCAGCCACGGGACTAGCGGGGGGGTCCAAGAGACCCAGTACTTC
TRBV24-1	TRBD1	-	TRBJ1-2	CATGHRGAPGYTF	TGTGCCACCGGTCACAGGGGGGCGCCTGGCTACACCTTC
TRBV4-3	-	few	TRBJ1-2	CASSQDLEDSNYGYTF	TGCGCCAGCAGCCAAGATCTGGAGGACAGCAACTATGGCTACACCTTC
TRBV7-2	-	-	TRBJ2-5	CASSSAGAGETQYF	TGTGCCAGCAGCTCGGCAGGGGCGGGGGAGACCCAGTACTTC
TRBV7-2	-	-	TRBJ2-3	CASSLGGRHTDTQYF	TGTGCCAGCAGCTTAGGTGGCAGACACACAGATACGCAGTATTTT
TRBV3-1	-	few	TRBJ2-1	CASSQITGTEQFF	TGTGCCAGCAGCCAAATCACAGGGACTGAGCAGTTCTTC
TRBV13	-	-	TRBJ1-2	CASSLIPPVGRGYTF	TGTGCCAGCAGCTTAATCCCCCCCGTGGGGCGCGGCTACACCTTC
TRBV6-5	-	-	TRBJ2-7	CASSYQHGGSYEQYF	TGTGCCAGCAGTTACCAGCATGGGGGATCCTACGAGCAGTACTTC
TRBV7-2	TRBD1	-	TRBJ2-5	CASSRQGADQETQYF	TGTGCCAGCAGCCGCCAGGGGGCAGACCAAGAGACCCAGTACTTC
TRBV4-2	-	few	TRBJ1-2	CASSQEIPTETQNYGYTF	TGTGCCAGCAGCCAAGAAATCCCCACAGAAACTCAGAACTATGGCTACACCTTC
TRBV7-8	-	-	TRBJ2-6	CATARDSGANVLTF	TGTGCCACCGCGAGGGACTCTGGGGCCAACGTCCTGACTTTC
TRBV29-1	-	-	TRBJ2-3	CSGRGQRTDTQYF	TGCAGCGGTCGGGGGCAGAGAACAGATACGCAGTATTTT
TRBV24-1	TRBD1	few	TRBJ2-7	CATSAADRVEQYF	TGTGCCACCAGTGCAGCGGACAGGGTCGAGCAGTACTTC
TRBV18	TRBD1	-	TRBJ2-1	CASSPGTVVFNEQFF	TGTGCCAGCTCACCCGGGACAGTTGTCTTCAATGAGCAGTTCTTC
TRBV6-2/TRBV6-3	-	-	TRBJ2-5	CASSFSRATQYF	TGTGCCAGCAGTTTCTCAAGGGCGACCCAGTACTTC
TRBV6-6	-	few	TRBJ2-5	CASWGAQETQYF	TGTGCCAGCTGGGGGGCCCAAGAGACCCAGTACTTC
TRBV28	-	-	TRBJ1-2	CASSAHGAGGYTF	TGTGCCAGCAGTGCACATGGGGCGGGAGGCTACACCTTC
TRBV29-1	-	-	TRBJ2-7	CSVFSPTAYEQYF	TGCAGCGTTTTCTCACCAACAGCCTACGAGCAGTACTTC